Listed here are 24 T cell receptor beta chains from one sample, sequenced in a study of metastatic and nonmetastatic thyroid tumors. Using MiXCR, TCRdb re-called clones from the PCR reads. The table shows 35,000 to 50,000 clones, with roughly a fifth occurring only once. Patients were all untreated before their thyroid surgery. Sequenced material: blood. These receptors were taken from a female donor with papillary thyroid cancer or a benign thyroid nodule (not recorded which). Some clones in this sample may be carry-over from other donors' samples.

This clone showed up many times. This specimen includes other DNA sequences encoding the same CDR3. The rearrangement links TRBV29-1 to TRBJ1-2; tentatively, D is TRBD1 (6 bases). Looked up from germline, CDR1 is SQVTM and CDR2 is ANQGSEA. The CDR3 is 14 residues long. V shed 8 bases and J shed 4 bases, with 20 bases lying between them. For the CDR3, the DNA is TGCAGCACTTTTTTCGGGGGGCTAAGCTATGGCTACACCTTC. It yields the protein CSTFFGGLSYGYTF.

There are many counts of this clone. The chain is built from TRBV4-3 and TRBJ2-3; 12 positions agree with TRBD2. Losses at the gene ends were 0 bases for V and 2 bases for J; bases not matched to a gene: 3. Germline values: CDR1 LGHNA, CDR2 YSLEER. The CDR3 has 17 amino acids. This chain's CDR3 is CASSQDLAGGPTDTQYF. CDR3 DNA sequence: TGCGCCAGCAGCCAAGATCTAGCGGGAGGGCCCACAGATACGCAGTATTTT.

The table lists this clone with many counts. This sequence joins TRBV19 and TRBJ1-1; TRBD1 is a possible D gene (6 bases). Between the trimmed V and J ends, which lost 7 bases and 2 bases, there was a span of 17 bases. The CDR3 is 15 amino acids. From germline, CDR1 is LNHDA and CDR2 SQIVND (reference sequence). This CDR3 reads CASTYPGGGNTEAFF. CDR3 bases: TGTGCCAGTACGTACCCGGGGGGCGGAAACACTGAAGCTTTCTTT.

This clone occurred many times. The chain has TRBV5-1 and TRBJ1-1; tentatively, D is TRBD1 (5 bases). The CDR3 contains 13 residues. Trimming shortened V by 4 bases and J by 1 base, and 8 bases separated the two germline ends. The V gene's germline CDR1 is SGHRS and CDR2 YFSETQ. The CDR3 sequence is CASSPGQNTEAFF. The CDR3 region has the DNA TGCGCCAGCAGCCCCGGACAGAACACTGAAGCTTTCTTT.

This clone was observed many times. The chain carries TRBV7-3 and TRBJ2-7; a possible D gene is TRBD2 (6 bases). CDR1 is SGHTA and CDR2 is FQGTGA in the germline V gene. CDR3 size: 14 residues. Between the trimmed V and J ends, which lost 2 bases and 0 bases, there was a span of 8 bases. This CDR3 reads CASSLSGASYEQYF. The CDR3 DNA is TGTGCCAGCAGCTTATCGGGAGCCTCCTACGAGCAGTACTTC. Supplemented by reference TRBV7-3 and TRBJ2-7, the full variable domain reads GAGVSQTPSNKVTEKGKYVELRCDPISGHTALYWYRQSLGQGPEFLIYFQGTGAADDSGLPNDRFFAVRPEGSVSTLKIQRTERGDSAVYLCASSLSGASYEQYFGPGTRLTVT.

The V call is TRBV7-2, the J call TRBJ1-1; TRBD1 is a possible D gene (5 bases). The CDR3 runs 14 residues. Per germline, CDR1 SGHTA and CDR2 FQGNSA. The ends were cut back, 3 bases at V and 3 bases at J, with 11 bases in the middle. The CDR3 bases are TGTGCCAGCAGCTTTGGGGGTGTTGACACTGAAGCTTTCTTT. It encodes CASSFGGVDTEAFF.

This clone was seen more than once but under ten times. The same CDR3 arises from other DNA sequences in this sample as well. CDR3 coding DNA: TGTGCCACCAGCAGACCCCTGGCAGAGCAGTACTTC. Its protein product is CATSRPLAEQYF. The rearrangement links TRBV15 to TRBJ2-7; no clear D gene. The CDR3 has 12 amino acids. The germline V gene encodes CDR1 LNHNV and CDR2 YYDKDF (reference sequence). V lost 2 bases and J 7 bases, leaving 9 bases between the germline ends.

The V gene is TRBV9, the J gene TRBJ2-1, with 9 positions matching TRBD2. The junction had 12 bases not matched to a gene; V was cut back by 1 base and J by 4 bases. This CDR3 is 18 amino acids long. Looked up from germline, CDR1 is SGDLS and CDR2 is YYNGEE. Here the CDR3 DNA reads TGTGCCAGCAGCGTATCGGGATTGTCGACTAGCGGTTACAATGAGCAGTTCTTC. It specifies CASSVSGLSTSGYNEQFF.

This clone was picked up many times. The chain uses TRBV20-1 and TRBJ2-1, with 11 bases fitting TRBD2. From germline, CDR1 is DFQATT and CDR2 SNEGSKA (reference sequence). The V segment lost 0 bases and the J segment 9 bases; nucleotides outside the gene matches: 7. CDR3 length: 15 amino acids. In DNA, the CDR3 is TGCAGTGCTAGAGACTTAGCGGGAGGGAACGTTGAGCAGTTCTTC. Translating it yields CSARDLAGGNVEQFF.

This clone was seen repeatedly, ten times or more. The CDR3 region is CASRVDSQETQYF. The DNA of the CDR3 is TGTGCCAGCAGGGTGGACAGTCAAGAGACCCAGTACTTC. The chain joins TRBV28 to TRBJ2-5; possible D gene TRBD1, 6 bases. CDR1 and CDR2 (germline): MDHEN, SYDVKM. There are 13 residues in the CDR3. V lost 6 bases and J lost 2, with 10 bases in between.

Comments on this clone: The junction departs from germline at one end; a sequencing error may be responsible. CDR3 loop: CASSSRKISGHHRETHYF. In DNA form, the CDR3 reads TGTGCCAGCAGTTCGCGAAAAATATCGGGACATCATAGGGAGACCCATTACTTC. The chain uses TRBV28 and TRBJ2-5, with D possibly matching TRBD1 (6 bases). The CDR3 totals 18 residues. Germline values: CDR1 MDHEN, CDR2 SYDVKM.

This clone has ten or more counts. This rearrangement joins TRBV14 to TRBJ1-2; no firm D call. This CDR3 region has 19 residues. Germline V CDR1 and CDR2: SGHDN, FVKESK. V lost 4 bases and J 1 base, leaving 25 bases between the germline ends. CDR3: CASSPLGSRLAVFNYGYTF. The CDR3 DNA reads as TGTGCCAGCAGCCCTCTCGGGTCCAGGCTGGCGGTGTTTAACTATGGCTACACCTTC. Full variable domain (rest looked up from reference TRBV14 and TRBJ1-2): EAGVTQFPSHSVIEKGQTVTLRCDPISGHDNLYWYRRVMGKEIKFLLHFVKESKQDESGMPNNRFLAERTGGTYSTLKVQPAELEDSGVYFCASSPLGSRLAVFNYGYTFGSGTRLTVV.

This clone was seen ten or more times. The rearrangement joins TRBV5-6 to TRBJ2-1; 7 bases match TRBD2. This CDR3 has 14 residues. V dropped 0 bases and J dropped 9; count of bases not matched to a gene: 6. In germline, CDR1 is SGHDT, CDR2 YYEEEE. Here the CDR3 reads CASSLEWEGSEQFF. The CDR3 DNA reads TGTGCCAGCAGCTTGGAGTGGGAGGGTAGTGAGCAGTTCTTC.

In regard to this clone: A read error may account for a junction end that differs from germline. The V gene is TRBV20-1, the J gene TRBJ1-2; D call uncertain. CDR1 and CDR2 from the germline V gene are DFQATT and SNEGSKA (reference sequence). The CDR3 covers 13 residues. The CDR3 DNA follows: TGCAGCGCTAGTCCAATGTGGGCGCGCGGCTACACCTTC. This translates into CSASPMWARGYTF.

CDR3 protein: CAWSEAAGDTQYF. As DNA, the CDR3 is TGTGCCTGGAGTGAAGCAGCGGGGGATACGCAGTATTTT. This rearrangement joins TRBV30 to TRBJ2-3; 7 bases fit TRBD2. Trimming at V came to 1 base and at J to 6 bases, leaving 4 bases not matched to a gene. This CDR3 contains 13 residues. CDR1 is GTSNPN, CDR2 SVGIG, per germline (reference sequence).

CDR3 coding DNA: TGTGCCAGCAGCCAGGGACCGGCTAACTATGGCTACACCTTC. Encoded protein: CASSQGPANYGYTF. The genes are TRBV3-1 and TRBJ1-2; tentatively, D is TRBD1 (5 bases). Looked up from germline, CDR1 is LGHDT and CDR2 is YNNKEL (reference sequence). V dropped 3 bases and J dropped 0 bases, with 8 bases sitting between them. The CDR3 has 14 residues.

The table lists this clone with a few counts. CDR3 in amino acids: CASRTHTGAGYTF. DNA of the CDR3: TGTGCCAGCAGGACCCATACGGGGGCTGGCTACACCTTC. The chain employs TRBV27 and TRBJ1-2, with D perhaps matching TRBD1 (6 bases). Germline assignment: CDR1 MNHEY and CDR2 SMNVEV (reference sequence). V lost 6 bases, J lost 7 bases, and 15 bases lay in between. The CDR3 runs to 13 residues.

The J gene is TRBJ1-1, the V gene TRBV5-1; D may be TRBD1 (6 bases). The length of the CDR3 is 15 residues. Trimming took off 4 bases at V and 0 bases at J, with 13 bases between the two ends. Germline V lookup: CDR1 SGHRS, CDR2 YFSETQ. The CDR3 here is CASSPSTGMNTEAFF. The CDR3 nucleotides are TGCGCCAGCAGCCCAAGTACAGGGATGAACACTGAAGCTTTCTTT.

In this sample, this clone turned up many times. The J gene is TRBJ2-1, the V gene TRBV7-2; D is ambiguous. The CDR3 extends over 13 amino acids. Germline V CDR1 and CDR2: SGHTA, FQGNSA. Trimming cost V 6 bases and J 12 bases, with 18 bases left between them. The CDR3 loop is CASSPLTESGQFF. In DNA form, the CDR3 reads TGTGCCAGCAGTCCACTCACAGAGTCGGGGCAGTTCTTC.

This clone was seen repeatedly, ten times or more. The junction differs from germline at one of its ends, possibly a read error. This CDR3 is CASSHRGPDSPLHF. The CDR3, as DNA: TGTGCCAGTAGTCATCGGGGACCGGATTCACCCCTTCACTTT. The chain recombines TRBV19 with TRBJ1-6; weak D call: TRBD1 (5 bases). Germline V gives CDR1 LNHDA, CDR2 SQIVND (reference sequence). The CDR3 loop spans 14 amino acids.

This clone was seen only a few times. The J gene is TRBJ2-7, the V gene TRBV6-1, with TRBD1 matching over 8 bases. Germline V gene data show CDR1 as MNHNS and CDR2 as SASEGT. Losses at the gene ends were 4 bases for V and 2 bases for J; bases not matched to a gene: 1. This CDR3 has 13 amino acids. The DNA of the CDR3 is TGTGCCAGCAGTGGGACAGGGCCCTACGAGCAGTACTTC. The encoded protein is CASSGTGPYEQYF.

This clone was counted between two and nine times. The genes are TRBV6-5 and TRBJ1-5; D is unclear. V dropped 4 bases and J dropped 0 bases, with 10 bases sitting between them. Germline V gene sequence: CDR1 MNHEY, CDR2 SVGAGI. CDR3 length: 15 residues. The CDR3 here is CASSFDLYSNQPQHF. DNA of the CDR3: TGTGCCAGCAGTTTCGACCTATATAGCAATCAGCCCCAGCATTTT.

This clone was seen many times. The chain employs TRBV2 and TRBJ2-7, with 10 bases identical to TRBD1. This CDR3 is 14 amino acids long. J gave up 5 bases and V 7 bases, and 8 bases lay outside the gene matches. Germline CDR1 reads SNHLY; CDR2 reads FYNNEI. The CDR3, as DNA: TGTGCCAGCAAAAGGACAGGGGGTGTGGACGAGCAGTACTTC. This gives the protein CASKRTGGVDEQYF.

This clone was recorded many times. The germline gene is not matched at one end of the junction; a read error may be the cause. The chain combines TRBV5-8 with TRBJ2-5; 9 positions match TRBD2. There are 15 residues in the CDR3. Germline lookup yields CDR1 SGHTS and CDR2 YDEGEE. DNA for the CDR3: TGTGCCAGCAGCTTGGGTAGCGGGAGTCTTGAGACCCGGTACTTC. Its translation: CASSLGSGSLETRYF.